The sample holds many counts of the clone carrying this T cell receptor beta chain. Its antigen is not identified. The sample belongs to a study of post-analysis software for immune sequencing data. Findings and caveats of the study: In patients, a few TRBV segments were more frequent than in controls, with TRBV5-6, TRBV5-1 and TRBV20-1 among them. When compared against controls, multiple sclerosis patients showed significantly lower normalized Chao1 diversity.

Unique molecular identifiers were present in the TCR beta cDNA libraries. Starting from around 0.96 to 9.9 million T cells, the study yielded about 490,000 cDNA molecules. MiXCR, applied by TCRdb to the PCR reads, yields one record per CDR3 protein. Of under 200,000 distinct CDR3 sequences listed, approximately 29% are singletons. The CDR3 runs 13 residues. V was shortened by 5 bases and J by 0 bases, with 8 bases between the two germline ends. The germline gives CDR1 SGHRS, CDR2 YFSETQ. The sequence derives from a girl younger than 18 with multiple sclerosis. Input material: blood. V is TRBV5-1 and J is TRBJ2-5; D gene uncertain. The CDR3 sequence is CASSTGDQETQYF. The CDR3 DNA reads TGCGCCAGCAGTACCGGCGACCAAGAGACCCAGTACTTC. Combining the CDR3 with reference TRBV5-1 and TRBJ2-5 gives the whole variable domain KAGVTQTPRYLIKTRGQQVTLSCSPISGHRSVSWYQQTPGQGLQFLFEYFSETQRNKGNFPGRFSGRQFSNSRSEMNVSTLELGDSALYLCASSTGDQETQYFGPGTRLLVL.